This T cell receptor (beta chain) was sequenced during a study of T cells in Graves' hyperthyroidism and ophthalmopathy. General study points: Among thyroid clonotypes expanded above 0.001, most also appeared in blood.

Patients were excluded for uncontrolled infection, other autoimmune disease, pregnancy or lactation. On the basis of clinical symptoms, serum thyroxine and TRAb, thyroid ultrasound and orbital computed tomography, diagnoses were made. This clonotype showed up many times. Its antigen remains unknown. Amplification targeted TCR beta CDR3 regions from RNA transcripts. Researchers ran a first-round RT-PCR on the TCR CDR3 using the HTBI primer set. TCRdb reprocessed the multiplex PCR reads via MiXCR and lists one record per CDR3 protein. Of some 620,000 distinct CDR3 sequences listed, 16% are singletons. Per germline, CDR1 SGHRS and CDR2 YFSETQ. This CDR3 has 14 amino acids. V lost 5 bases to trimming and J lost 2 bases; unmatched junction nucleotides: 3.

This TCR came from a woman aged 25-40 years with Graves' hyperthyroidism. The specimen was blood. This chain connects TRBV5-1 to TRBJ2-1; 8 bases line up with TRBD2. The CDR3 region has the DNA TGCGCCAGCAGGCAAGCGGGAGCCTACAATGAGCAGTTCTTC. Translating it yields CASRQAGAYNEQFF.